The following is a T cell receptor beta chain sequence with its context. Its antigen target is currently unknown. Base qualities are not at hand, and no much larger clone is one base apart. This sample is part of a study of cytomegalovirus exposure and HLA in healthy donors (TCRdb year 2017). Concerning the study at large: An earlier analysis of approximately 640 of the donors reported approximately 290 Gb of sequence data and around 110 million unique TCR beta sequences from about 200 million T cells. About 280 gigabases of sequencing data and around 85 million unique TCR sequences made up an early release that covered several hundred HLA-typed donors. Of the roughly 400 genotyped donors, 65% to 90% fell in the genetic ancestry cluster associated with self-reported Caucasian donors. The study was designed to test whether signatures of past pathogen exposure could be identified by cataloging public T cell receptors. Using immunosequencing, the study profiled T cell repertoires from around 670 subjects and related those repertoires to cytomegalovirus serostatus. Besides the first cohort of under 700 subjects, a separate validation cohort made up of 120 or so different subjects was used. High-throughput TCR immunosequencing, statistical association of individual TCRs with disease status, and machine learning were combined to predict cytomegalovirus infection status. In a later analysis, previously published TCR beta repertoires from 500 to 750 donors were re-analyzed and high-resolution HLA genotyping was added so that TCR occurrence patterns could be studied. In the later analysis, no new phenotypic data were used to find candidate immune exposures; instead, reliance was placed on TCR beta sequences and their occurrence across donors. To decide whether each TCR beta V gene segment behaved as functional or pseudogenic, an earlier analysis of several hundred of the donors relied on high-throughput TCR beta sequencing. Donor age, sex, ethnicity and CMV serostatus were compiled alongside the repertoire data. A later genetic analysis used genome-wide SNP genotypes for about three fifths of the roughly 700 donors, treating that subset as a discovery cohort. All discovery cohort repertoires had been generated on a single sequencing platform. Both class I and class II loci were covered by HLA typing, at four-digit resolution. Typing coverage differed by locus: A, B, C, DRB1 and DQB1 were typed in about 620-630 donors, DQA1 in approximately 520, DPA1 in some 610, and DPB1 in about 450. Four to six DR-DQ haplotypes were handled as single units for association and clustering, since linkage in the cohort was strong. On average, around 230,000 unique TCR beta nucleotide sequences were sequenced per donor among a few hundred genotyped donors of the cohort, with about 19% of those sequences being non-productive.

The cohort was made up of 500 to 800 healthy bone marrow donors. At the time of sampling, every cohort member was nominally healthy, though immune exposures that went unrecorded were likely present. The donor tested CMV seronegative and was one of the 352 seronegative cohort members. Every donor gave a peripheral blood sample, and the peripheral blood mononuclear cells from that sample were used for TCR beta sequencing. The Qiagen DNeasy Blood Extraction Kit was used to extract genomic DNA from the blood cell samples. The library was generated by the immunoSEQ multiplex PCR assay. A mixture of 60 forward primers for TCR Vbeta segments and 13 reverse primers for TCR Jbeta segments was used in the multiplex PCR. A multiplex PCR assay on genomic DNA amplified the CDR3 region of rearranged TCR beta genes. The Illumina HiSeq System was used to sequence the amplified TCR beta libraries as 87-base-pair reads. The original methods were these. Across the 666 repertoires, a later analysis counted 75 million to 90 million unique TCR beta chains, approximately 12 million of which were shared by at least two donors. Raw reads were error-corrected and collapsed into unique sequences with a nearest-neighbor algorithm that merged closely related sequences to remove PCR and sequencing errors. V, D and J gene segments were assigned by aligning CDR3 sequences to IMGT reference sequences. For a sequence to be retained, a match of at least six nucleotides to both a V gene segment and a J gene segment was required. A rearrangement counted as productive if the CDR3 had no stop codons and remained in frame with V and J, and every other rearrangement counted as non-productive. Following IMGT convention, CDR3 was defined as the stretch from the second conserved V-encoded cysteine to the conserved J-encoded phenylalanine. The earlier analysis of about 590 of the donors excluded sequences that lacked an unambiguous match to a single V gene segment. In an earlier analysis of about 590 of the donors, a V segment was called functional when productive rearrangements were above 56.7%, and segregating when the standard deviation between donors exceeded 5%. To diagnose cytomegalovirus status from the catalog of TCR beta chain sequences, a statistical classification framework was built. A later analysis assigned V and J genes by comparing TCR nucleotide sequences with IMGT/GENE-DB human TR gene sequences. Using the TCRdist pipeline, a later analysis assigned CDR3 sequences along with most-parsimonious VDJ recombination scenarios. In a later analysis, every TCR beta chain was defined by the combination of its CDR3 amino acid sequence and its V-gene family, and reads without a unique V-gene family were dropped. In a later analysis, 450 to 600 highly shared, low-generation-probability nucleotide sequences were removed to address suspected cross-contamination and a sequencing artifact. For each public chain, a later analysis derived a clonal expansion index from normalized ranks of inferred template counts within each repertoire. In a later analysis, generation probabilities were computed using a VDJ recombination model fitted to out-of-frame rearrangements, and the results were checked against IGoR. In a later analysis, hypergeometric tests were used to score TCR-TCR, TCR-HLA and TCR-CMV co-occurrence, with a repertoire-size bias correction applied to TCR pairs. False discovery rates were estimated in a later analysis by permuting HLA or CMV assignments 20 times. In a later analysis, co-occurring TCRs were grouped using DBSCAN, and TCRdist sequence similarity was added for clustering within HLA-allele-positive subsets. For co-occurrence clustering, repertoires with fewer than 30,000 or more than 120,000 public chains were excluded, along with about five repertoires with anomalous nucleotide sharing. The table comes from immuneACCESS by way of TCRdb, which keeps in-frame sequences with V and J called. Part of the clones is missing from these tables; in studies checked, under half for an unresolved V gene and the rest for unknown reasons. V and J calls and clone size are given by that table; D and trimming were obtained from the DNA. Across this sample there are 95,000 to 100,000 clones, with under 80% seen only once. The ten top clones hold 1.8% of the sample.

The CDR3, from cysteine to phenylalanine, totals 11 residues. The read is trimmed to its CDR3 DNA, 33 bases read in frame from base 1. CDR1 and CDR2, per the germline V gene (reference sequence), are DFQATT and SNEGSKA. V is shortened by 6 bases, J by 12 bases, and the region joining them spans 18 bases. What the authors observed across the whole study: Presence/absence analyses assumed roughly uniform sequencing depth across donors, an assumption that may not hold. A later analysis reported that several top co-occurrence clusters appeared linked to parvovirus B19, influenza, CMV and Epstein-Barr virus. A further reported finding was that TCR beta sequences accurately predicted the HLA-A and HLA-B alleles for most subjects in the first cohort. A later analysis found that most CMV-associated TCR beta chains appeared HLA-restricted, with HLA associations seemingly driven largely by CMV exposure. For the cohort, immune exposure information was limited to CMV serostatus. It was suggested by the authors that the approach could potentially be generalized to other disease states and immunological phenotypes. In vitro tests confirmed that a few of the cytomegalovirus-associated TCR beta chains recognize cytomegalovirus antigens. According to a later analysis, TCR association rates differed among HLA loci, with DRB1 alleles showing the most associated TCRs and HLA-C alleles showing the fewest. Compared with the approximately 710-donor mean, donors in an Asian-associated ancestry cluster had fewer N-insertions in productive TCRs, according to a later genetic analysis. The sequencing pipeline was judged likely to have produced a cluster of highly shared sequence variants as a technical artifact. Only TCR beta chains were sequenced in this cohort, and the absence of alpha or paired-chain data limited detectable features. Because some donors lacked HLA typing at each locus, the association tests relied only on the typed subset. Correlated functional status among segregating V segments might reflect linkage disequilibrium, but an unknown experimental factor could not be ruled out. In both the original and validation cohorts, the classifier was reported to diagnose cytomegalovirus status with high specificity and sensitivity. Because the 87-base-pair reads could not distinguish some IMGT-functional V segments, including TRBV6-2 and TRBV6-3, those segments were excluded. An earlier analysis of approximately 540 of the donors showed that most TCR beta V segments appeared in productive rearrangements either about 87% or about 30% of the time, which broadly matched IMGT annotations. When HLA alleles, especially DR and DQ, strongly co-occurred, TCR associations were difficult to assign to individual alleles. The study gave a list of roughly 150 TCR beta chains associated with cytomegalovirus. Because counts were too low, roughly 16 rarely observed V segments, including chromosome 9 orphons, were excluded from the earlier analysis of several hundred of the donors. In a later analysis, around 15,000 TCR beta sequences were associated with specific HLA alleles at a false discovery rate of 0.05. In a later analysis, HLA-associated TCR beta chains were found to be more clonally expanded and to have lower generation probabilities than equally common non-associated chains. V-gene and J-gene trimming of TCR beta chains was associated with a missense DCLRE1C variant in a later genetic analysis, and the association was replicated in an independent cohort. Most TCR sequences were seen in very few donors, while some public TCRs were found in many individuals.

In this chain, TRBV20-1 is recombined with TRBJ2-7; TRBD1 is a possible D gene, resting on 6 matching bases. The source material was PBMCs. The sequence derives from a male donor in good health and CMV-seronegative. The CDR3 reads CSANTGCGLYF. Read as DNA, the sequence is TGCAGTGCCAACACAGGGTGTGGTCTGTACTTC.